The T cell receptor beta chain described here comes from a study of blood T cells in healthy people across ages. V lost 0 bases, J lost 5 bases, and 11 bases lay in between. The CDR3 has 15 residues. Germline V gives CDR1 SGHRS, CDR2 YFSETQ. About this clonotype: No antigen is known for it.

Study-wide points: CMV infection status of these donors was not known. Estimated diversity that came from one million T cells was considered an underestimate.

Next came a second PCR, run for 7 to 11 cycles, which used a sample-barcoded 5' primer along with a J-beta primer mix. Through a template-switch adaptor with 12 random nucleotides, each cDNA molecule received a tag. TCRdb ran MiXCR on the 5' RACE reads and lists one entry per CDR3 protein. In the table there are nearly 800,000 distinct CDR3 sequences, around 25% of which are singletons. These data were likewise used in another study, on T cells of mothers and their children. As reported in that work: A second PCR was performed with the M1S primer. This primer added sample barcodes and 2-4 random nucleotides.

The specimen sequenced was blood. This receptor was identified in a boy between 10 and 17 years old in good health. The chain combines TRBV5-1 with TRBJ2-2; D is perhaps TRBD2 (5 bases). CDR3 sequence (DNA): TGCGCCAGCAGCTTGGACCCGGGGTCGACCGGGGAGCTGTTTTTT. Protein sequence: CASSLDPGSTGELFF.